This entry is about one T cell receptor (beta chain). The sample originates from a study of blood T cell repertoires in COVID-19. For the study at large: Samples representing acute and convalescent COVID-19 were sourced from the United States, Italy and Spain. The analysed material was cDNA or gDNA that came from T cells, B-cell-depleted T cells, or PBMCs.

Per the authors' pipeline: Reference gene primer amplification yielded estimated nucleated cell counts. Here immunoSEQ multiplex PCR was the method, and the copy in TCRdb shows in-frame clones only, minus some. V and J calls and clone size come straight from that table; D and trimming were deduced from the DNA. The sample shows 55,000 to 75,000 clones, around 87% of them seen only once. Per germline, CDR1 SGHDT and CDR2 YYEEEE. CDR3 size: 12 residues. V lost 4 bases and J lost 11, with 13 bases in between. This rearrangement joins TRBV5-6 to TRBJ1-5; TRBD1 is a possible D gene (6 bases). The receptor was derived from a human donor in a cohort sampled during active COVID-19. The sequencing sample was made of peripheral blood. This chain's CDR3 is CASSLTGSAQHF. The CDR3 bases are TGTGCCAGCAGCCTAACAGGGTCAGCCCAGCATTTT.